This T cell receptor (beta chain) was sequenced for a study of identical twins. Comment on this clonotype: Its antigen remains unknown.

General study points: Abundant beta clonotypes from cord blood bore fewer insertions; memory repertoires lacked this pattern. Out-of-frame beta sequences exhibited a weaker degree of excess twin sharing.

The junction had 13 bases not matched to a gene; V was cut back by 6 bases and J by 6 bases. The V gene's germline CDR1 is MDHEN and CDR2 SYDVKM. This CDR3 region has 15 residues. TCRdb independently ran MiXCR on the 5' RACE reads; one entry per CDR3 protein. The profile shows 1.5 million to 2 million distinct CDR3 sequences, about 32% of them singletons. The specimen was cord blood. V gene TRBV28 combines with J gene TRBJ1-2, with TRBD1 matching 7 bases. The clonotype comes from a newborn girl in good health. The DNA for the CDR3 is TGTGCCAGCAGCGCCCCACACAGGGGCGGAAATGGCTACACCTTC. Residues: CASSAPHRGGNGYTF.